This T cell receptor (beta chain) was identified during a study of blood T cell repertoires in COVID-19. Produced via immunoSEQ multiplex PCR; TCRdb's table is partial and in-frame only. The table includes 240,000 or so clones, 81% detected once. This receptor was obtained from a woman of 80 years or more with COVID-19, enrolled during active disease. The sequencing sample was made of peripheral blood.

For the CDR3, the DNA is TGTGCCAGCAGCTTAACCGGCCAGCGCGTCATCCACTTT. Translating it yields CASSLTGQRVIHF. This sequence joins TRBV7-9 and TRBJ1-6; no clear D gene. CDR3 length: 13 amino acids. Germline CDR1 SEHNR, CDR2 FQNEAQ (reference sequence). Trimming cost V 2 bases and J 17 bases, with 16 bases left between them.